The clone carrying this T cell receptor (beta chain) turned up a few times. Antigen specificity is unknown. A read error may account for a junction end that differs from germline. The T cells that were sequenced for TCR beta were CD8+ and CD4+ cells from blood. In contrast to the negatively isolated CD8+ and CD4+ T cells, TEMRA cells were FACS-enriched. Reverse transcription used roughly 0.45 to 1 ug RNA and random hexamers. Amplification of TCR beta CDR3 spanned 54 Vbeta and 13 Jbeta via immunoSEQ multiplex PCR. TCRdb re-called the immunoSEQ multiplex PCR reads through MiXCR, storing one row per CDR3 protein. The table lists roughly 120,000 distinct CDR3 sequences, around 94% of them singletons. This entry is derived from a study of CD8 T cells in Susac syndrome. Study findings and constraints: It was acknowledged in the study that the number of individuals who were included in its TCR sequencing and HLA analysis was relatively small.

What was sequenced was CD4+ T cells from PBMCs. The sequence derives from a human donor with multiple sclerosis.

The CDR3 DNA reads as TGTGCCAGCAGCCAAGATCGGGGGACCCTCCATTTT. Amino acids: CASSQDRGTLHF. The rearrangement links TRBV4-2 to TRBJ1-6; possibly TRBD1 for D (5 bases). There are 12 residues in the CDR3. Germline V lookup: CDR1 LGHNA, CDR2 YNFKEQ.